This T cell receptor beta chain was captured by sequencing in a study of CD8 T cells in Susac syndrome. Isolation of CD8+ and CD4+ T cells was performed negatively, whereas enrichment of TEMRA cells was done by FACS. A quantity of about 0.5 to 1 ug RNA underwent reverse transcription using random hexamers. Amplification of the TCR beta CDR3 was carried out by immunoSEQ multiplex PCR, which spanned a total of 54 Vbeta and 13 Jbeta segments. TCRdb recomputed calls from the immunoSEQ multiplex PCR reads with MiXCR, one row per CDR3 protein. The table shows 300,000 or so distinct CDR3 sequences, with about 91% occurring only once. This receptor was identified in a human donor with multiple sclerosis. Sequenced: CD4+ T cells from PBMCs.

DNA for the CDR3: TGTGCCAGCAGTCAACGAGCAGGGGGCGAGCAGTACTTC. Protein product: CASSQRAGGEQYF. This chain joins TRBV6-2 or TRBV6-3 and TRBJ2-7, with 7 bases that match TRBD1. V lost 5 bases to trimming and J lost 6 bases; unmatched junction nucleotides: 7. The CDR3 length is 13 residues. Germline-derived CDR1 and CDR2 are MNHEY and SVGEGT.